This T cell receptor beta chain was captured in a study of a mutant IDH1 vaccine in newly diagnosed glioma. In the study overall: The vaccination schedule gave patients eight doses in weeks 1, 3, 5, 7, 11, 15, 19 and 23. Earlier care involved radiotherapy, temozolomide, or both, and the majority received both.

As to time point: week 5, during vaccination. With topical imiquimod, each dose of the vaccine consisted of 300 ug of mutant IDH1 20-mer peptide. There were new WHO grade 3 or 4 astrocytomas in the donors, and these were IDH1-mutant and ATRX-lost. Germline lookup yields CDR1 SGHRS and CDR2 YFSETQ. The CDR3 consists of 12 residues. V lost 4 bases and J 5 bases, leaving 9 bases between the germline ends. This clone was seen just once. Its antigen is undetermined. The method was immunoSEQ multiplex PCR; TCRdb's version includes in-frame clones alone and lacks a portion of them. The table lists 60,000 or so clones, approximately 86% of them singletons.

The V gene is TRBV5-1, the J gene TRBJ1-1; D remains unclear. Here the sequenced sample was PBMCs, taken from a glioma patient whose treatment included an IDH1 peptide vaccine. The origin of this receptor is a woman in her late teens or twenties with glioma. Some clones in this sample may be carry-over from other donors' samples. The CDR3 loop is CASSPAGTEAFF. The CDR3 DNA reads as TGCGCCAGCAGCCCGGCCGGGACTGAAGCTTTCTTT.